This T cell receptor (beta chain) derives from a study of blood T cells in healthy people across ages. A second PCR of roughly 7 to 11 cycles used a sample-barcoded 5' primer and a J-beta primer mix. TCRdb reanalysed the 5' RACE reads using MiXCR and keeps one entry per CDR3 protein. The sample lists 1,500,000 or so distinct CDR3 sequences, almost 60% occurring once. The CDR3 covers 14 residues. After removal of 4 bases from V and 4 bases from J, the junction contained 9 bases not matched to a gene. Germline CDR1 is SQVTM and CDR2 is ANQGSEA. The clonotype comes from a man between 18 and 29 years old in good health. The chain joins TRBV29-1 to TRBJ2-5; 7 bases are shared with TRBD1. The sequenced sample was blood. CDR3 bases: TGCAGCGTTGCAGGACGGAACAGGGGAGAGACCCAGTACTTC. Translating gives CSVAGRNRGETQYF.